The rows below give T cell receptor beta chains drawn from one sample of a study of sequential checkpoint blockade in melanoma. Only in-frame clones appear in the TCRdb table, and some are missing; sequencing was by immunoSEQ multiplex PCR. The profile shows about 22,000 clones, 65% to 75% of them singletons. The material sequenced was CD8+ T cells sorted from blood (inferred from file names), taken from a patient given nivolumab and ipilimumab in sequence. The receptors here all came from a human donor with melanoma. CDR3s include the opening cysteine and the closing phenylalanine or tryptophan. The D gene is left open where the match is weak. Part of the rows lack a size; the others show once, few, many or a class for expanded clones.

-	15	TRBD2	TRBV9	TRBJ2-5	TGTGCCAGCAGCGTAGCCGGGACTAGCGGTGAGACCCAGTACTTC	CASSVAGTSGETQYF
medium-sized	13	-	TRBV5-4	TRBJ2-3	TGTGCCAGCAGCTTTGGGGGAGGAGATACGCAGTATTTT	CASSFGGGDTQYF
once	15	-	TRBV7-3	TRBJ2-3	TGTGCCAGCAGCTACTTAGCGGCCAGCACAGATACGCAGTATTTT	CASSYLAASTDTQYF
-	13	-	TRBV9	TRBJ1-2	TGTGCCAGCAGCGAAACCGACGGAGGTGGCTACACCTTC	CASSETDGGGYTF
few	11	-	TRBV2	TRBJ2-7	TGTGCCAGCAGTGTTAGTCGCGAGCAGTACTTC	CASSVSREQYF
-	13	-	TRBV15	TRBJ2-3	TGTGCCACCAGGAGTGGGGAAGTTCGGGAGCAGTATTTT	CATRSGEVREQYF
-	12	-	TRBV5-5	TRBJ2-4	TGTGCCAGCAGCTTACTAGGGAACATTCAGTACTTC	CASSLLGNIQYF
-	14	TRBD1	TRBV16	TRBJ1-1	TGTGCCAACCGGGACAGGGTATTTAACACTGAAGCTTTCTTT	CANRDRVFNTEAFF
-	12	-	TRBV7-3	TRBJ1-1	TGTGCCAGCAGCCAGGGTGGAGTTGAAGCTTTCTTT	CASSQGGVEAFF
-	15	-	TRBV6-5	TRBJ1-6	TGTGCCAGCAGAGCTCTCTTAGGAGGGAATTCACCCCTCCACTTT	CASRALLGGNSPLHF
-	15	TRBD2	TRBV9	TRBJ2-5	TGTGCCAGCAGCGCCACGGGGGGGTCAGGGGAGACCCAGTACTTC	CASSATGGSGETQYF
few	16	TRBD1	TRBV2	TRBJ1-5	TGTGCCAGCAGTGCCCCGGCACAGGGGCTCAATCAGCCCCAGCATTTT	CASSAPAQGLNQPQHF
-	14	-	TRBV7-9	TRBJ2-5	TGTGCCAGCACTTATGACAGAGCCCAGGAGACCCAGTACTTC	CASTYDRAQETQYF
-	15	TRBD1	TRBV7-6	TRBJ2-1	TGTGCCAGCAGCTCGGGACAGGGCCTCTACAATGAGCAGTTCTTC	CASSSGQGLYNEQFF
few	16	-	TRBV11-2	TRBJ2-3	TGTGCCAGCAGCTTAGTTGCGGGACCGCACACAGATACGCAGTATTTT	CASSLVAGPHTDTQYF
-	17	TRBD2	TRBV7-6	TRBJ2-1	TGTGCCAGCAGCTTACCCCTAGCGGGGGCGGGCTACAATGAGCAGTTCTTC	CASSLPLAGAGYNEQFF
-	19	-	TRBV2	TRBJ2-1	TGTGCCAGCAAGGGTCGGGACAGGGGTATAGCGGGGGACTGGAATGAGCAGTTCTTC	CASKGRDRGIAGDWNEQFF